This T cell receptor beta chain was profiled in a study of cytomegalovirus exposure and HLA in healthy donors. General study findings and limits: The sole available immune exposure information was CMV serostatus. Accurate predictions that matched the HLA-A and HLA-B alleles of most subjects were reportedly made from TCR beta sequences. Rarity held for most TCR sequences, but there were some public TCRs that occurred in many donors.

As to this clone: What it binds is not known.

In the PCR, 60 Vbeta and 13 Jbeta primers were used. This table comes from immunoSEQ multiplex PCR, and its TCRdb copy is limited to in-frame clones, with some not included. The sample includes 150,000 to 200,000 clones, about 79% of them seen just once. Germline loops: CDR1 LNHDA, CDR2 SQIVND (reference sequence). This CDR3 spans 12 amino acids. V dropped 7 bases and J dropped 0 bases, with 7 bases sitting between them. Material: PBMCs. The chain is built from TRBV19 and TRBJ2-7, with D possibly being TRBD1 (5 bases). This TCR was recovered from a woman between 45 and 65 years old in good health and CMV-seronegative. The DNA of the CDR3 is TGTGCCAGTATGGGGCCCTCCTACGAGCAGTACTTC. It specifies CASMGPSYEQYF.